This entry lists 8 T cell receptor beta chains sequenced from one sample in a study of T cell changes during pregnancy in multiple sclerosis. Clones were sequenced by immunoSEQ multiplex PCR, and TCRdb holds only the in-frame ones, with some missing. The sample records approximately 100,000 clones, about 89% being singletons. The input for sequencing was peripheral blood, taken after pregnancy. The source is a female donor with multiple sclerosis, enrolled in a pregnancy study.

This chain connects TRBV18 to TRBJ1-5; no firm D call. This CDR3 spans 14 amino acids. Germline V gene data show CDR1 as KGHSH and CDR2 as LQKENI. V dropped 2 bases and J dropped 3 bases, with 8 bases sitting between them. The chain's CDR3 is CASSPETHNQPQHF. DNA of the CDR3: TGTGCCAGCTCACCAGAGACTCACAATCAGCCCCAGCATTTT.

This clone was counted only a few times. The chain has TRBV18 and TRBJ2-1, with 8 nucleotides matching TRBD1. J was trimmed by 7 bases and V by 6 bases; bases with no gene match: 2. In germline, CDR1 is KGHSH, CDR2 LQKENI. CDR3 length: 12 residues. The CDR3 reads CASSTGVNEQFF. The CDR3 nucleotides are TGTGCCAGCTCGACAGGGGTTAATGAGCAGTTCTTC.

This clone was observed a few times. This chain uses TRBV6-1 with TRBJ2-7; 7 bases match TRBD1. Germline-derived CDR1 and CDR2 are MNHNS and SASEGT. The junction had 3 bases not matched to a gene; V was cut back by 7 bases and J by 0 bases. CDR3 length: 13 amino acids. The CDR3 sequence: CASIRDSSYEQYF. The CDR3 nucleotides are TGTGCCAGCATAAGGGACAGCTCCTACGAGCAGTACTTC.

V is TRBV5-8 and J is TRBJ2-3; tentatively, D is TRBD2 (5 bases). This CDR3 region has 13 residues. Trimming left V 5 bases short and J 5 bases short, with 12 bases between. Germline CDR1 SGHTS, CDR2 YDEGEE. In nucleotides, the CDR3 is TGTGCCAGCAGAGGGAGTAATGGAGATACGCAGTATTTT. It yields the protein CASRGSNGDTQYF.

This chain connects TRBV19 to TRBJ1-5; D perhaps matches TRBD1 (6 bases). The CDR3 sequence is 13 residues long. The V gene lost 3 bases and the J gene lost 7 bases, with 10 bases spanning the gap. Per the germline V gene, CDR1 is LNHDA and CDR2 is SQIVND (reference sequence). The CDR3 nucleotides are TGTGCCAGTAGTATGGACAGTAGGCAGCCCCAGCATTTT. Its protein is CASSMDSRQPQHF.

The J gene is TRBJ2-7, the V gene TRBV25-1, with D possibly being TRBD1 (5 bases). Trimming stripped 4 bases from V and 5 bases from J, with 12 bases between. Germline V lookup: CDR1 MGHDK, CDR2 SYGVNS. The CDR3 has 13 residues. CDR3 DNA: TGTGCCAGCAGTGTTTCGGCAGGGAACGAGCAGTACTTC. This gives the protein CASSVSAGNEQYF.

V is TRBV6-6 and J is TRBJ1-6, with D perhaps TRBD1 (5 bases). The CDR3 spans 16 residues. Trimming removed 4 bases at V and 7 bases at J, with 17 bases between. The germline V gene has CDR1 MNHNY and CDR2 SVGAGI (reference sequence). The chain's CDR3 is CASSSRGGTKNSPLHF. In nucleotides, the CDR3 is TGTGCCAGCAGTTCTCGGGGAGGGACTAAAAATTCACCCCTCCACTTT.

This chain links TRBV6-6 with TRBJ2-5; D perhaps matches TRBD1 (6 bases). CDR3 length: 13 residues. From germline, CDR1 is MNHNY and CDR2 SVGAGI (reference sequence). Trimming left V 6 bases short and J 2 bases short, with 10 bases between. The CDR3 coding sequence is TGTGCCAGCAGCGCCGGGACACAAGAGACCCAGTACTTC. It translates to CASSAGTQETQYF.